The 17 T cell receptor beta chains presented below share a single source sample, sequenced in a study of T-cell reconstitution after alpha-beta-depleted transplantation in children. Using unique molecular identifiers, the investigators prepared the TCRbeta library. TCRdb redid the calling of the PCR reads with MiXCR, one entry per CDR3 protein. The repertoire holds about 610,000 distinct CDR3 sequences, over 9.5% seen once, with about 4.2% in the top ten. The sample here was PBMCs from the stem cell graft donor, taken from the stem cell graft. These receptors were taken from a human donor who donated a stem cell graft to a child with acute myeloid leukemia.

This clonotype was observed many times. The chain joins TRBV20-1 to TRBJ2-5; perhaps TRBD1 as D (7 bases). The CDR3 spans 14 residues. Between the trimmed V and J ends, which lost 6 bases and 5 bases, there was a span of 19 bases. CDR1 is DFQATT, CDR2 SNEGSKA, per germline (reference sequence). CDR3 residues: CSAPLTGTGETQYF. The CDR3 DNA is TGCAGTGCGCCCCTGACAGGGACTGGGGAGACCCAGTACTTC.

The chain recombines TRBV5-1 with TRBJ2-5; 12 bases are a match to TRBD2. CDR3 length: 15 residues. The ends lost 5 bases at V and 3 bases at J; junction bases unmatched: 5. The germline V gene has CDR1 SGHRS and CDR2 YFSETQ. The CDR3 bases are TGCGCCAGCAGACTAGCGGGAGGCCGCGAAGAGACCCAGTACTTC. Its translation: CASRLAGGREETQYF.

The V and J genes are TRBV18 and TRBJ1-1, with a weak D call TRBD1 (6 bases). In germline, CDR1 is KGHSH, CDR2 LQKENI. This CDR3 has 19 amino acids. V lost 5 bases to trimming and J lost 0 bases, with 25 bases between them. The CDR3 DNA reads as TGTGCCAGCTCAAGGACTGCCACAGGGCTCACACCTATGAACACTGAAGCTTTCTTT. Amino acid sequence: CASSRTATGLTPMNTEAFF.

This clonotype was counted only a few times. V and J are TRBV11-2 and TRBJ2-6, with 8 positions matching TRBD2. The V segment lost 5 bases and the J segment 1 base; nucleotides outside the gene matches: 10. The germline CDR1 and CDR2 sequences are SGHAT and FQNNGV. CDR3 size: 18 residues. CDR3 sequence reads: CASSQLSGTRSGANVLTF. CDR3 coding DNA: TGTGCCAGCAGCCAGCTATCTGGGACTAGGTCTGGGGCCAACGTCCTGACTTTC.

The CDR3 spells CASSLRFGVGTDEQYF. The CDR3 DNA sequence: TGTGCCAGCAGCTTGAGGTTTGGCGTGGGTACGGACGAGCAGTACTTC. The rearrangement joins TRBV7-2 to TRBJ2-7; D is ambiguous. V was cut by 3 bases and J by 5 bases, with 20 bases left in between. The CDR3 is 16 residues long. Germline V gene data show CDR1 as SGHTA and CDR2 as FQGNSA.

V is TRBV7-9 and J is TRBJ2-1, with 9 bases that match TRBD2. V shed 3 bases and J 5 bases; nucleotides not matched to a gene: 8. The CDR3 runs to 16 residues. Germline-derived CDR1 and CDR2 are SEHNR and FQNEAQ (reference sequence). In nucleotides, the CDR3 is TGTGCCAGCAGCTTCAGAGCCCTAGCGGGGCACAATGAGCAGTTCTTC. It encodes CASSFRALAGHNEQFF. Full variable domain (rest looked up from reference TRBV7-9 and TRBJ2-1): DTGVSQNPRHKITKRGQNVTFRCDPISEHNRLYWYRQTLGQGPEFLTYFQNEAQLEKSRLLSDRFSAERPKGSFSTLEIQRTEQGDSAMYLCASSFRALAGHNEQFFGPGTRLTVL.

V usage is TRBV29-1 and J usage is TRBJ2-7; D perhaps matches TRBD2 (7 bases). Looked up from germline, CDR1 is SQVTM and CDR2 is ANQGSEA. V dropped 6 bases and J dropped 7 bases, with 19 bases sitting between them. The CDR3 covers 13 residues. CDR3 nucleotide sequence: TGCAGCGTCACCGTGGGGGGGGCGAGGGAGCAGTACTTC. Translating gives CSVTVGGAREQYF.

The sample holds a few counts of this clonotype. In nucleotides, the CDR3 is TGTGCCAGCAGTTTAGGACAGGGAATTATGTATGGCTACACCTTC. As protein: CASSLGQGIMYGYTF. V usage is TRBV12-3 or TRBV12-4 and J usage is TRBJ1-2, with 7 bases that match TRBD1. V shed 1 base, J shed 5 bases, and the junction held 7 bases outside the gene matches. This CDR3 spans 15 amino acids.

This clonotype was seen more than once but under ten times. CDR3 coding DNA: TGTGCCAGCAGCTTACCTTTTGCAAACAATGAGCAGTTCTTC. Its protein product is CASSLPFANNEQFF. V gene TRBV7-8 combines with J gene TRBJ2-1; unclear D gene. Trimming removed 2 bases from V and 5 bases from J, with 10 bases in between. There are 14 residues in the CDR3. Germline V gene sequence: CDR1 SGHVS, CDR2 FQNEAQ. Based on the CDR3 plus reference TRBV7-8 and TRBJ2-1, the full variable domain is GAGVSQSPRYKVAKRGQDVALRCDPISGHVSLFWYQQALGQGPEFLTYFQNEAQLDKSGLPSDRFFAERPEGSVSTLKIQRTQQEDSAVYLCASSLPFANNEQFFGPGTRLTVL.

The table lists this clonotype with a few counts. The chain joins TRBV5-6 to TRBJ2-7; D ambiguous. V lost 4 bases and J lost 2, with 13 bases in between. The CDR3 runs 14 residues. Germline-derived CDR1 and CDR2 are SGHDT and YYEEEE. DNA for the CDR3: TGTGCCAGCAGCATTGGTGGGGATACCTACGAGCAGTACTTC. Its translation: CASSIGGDTYEQYF.

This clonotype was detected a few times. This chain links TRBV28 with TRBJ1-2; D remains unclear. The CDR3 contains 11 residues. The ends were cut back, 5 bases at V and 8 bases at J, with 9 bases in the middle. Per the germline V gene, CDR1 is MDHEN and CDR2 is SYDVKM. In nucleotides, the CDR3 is TGTGCCAGCAGTGCCTTTAGGGGCTACACCTTC. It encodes CASSAFRGYTF.

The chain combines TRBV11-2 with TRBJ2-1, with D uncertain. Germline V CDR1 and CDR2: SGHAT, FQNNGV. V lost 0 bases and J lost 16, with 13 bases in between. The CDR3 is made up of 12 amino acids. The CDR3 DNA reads TGTGCCAGCAGCTTAGATCGAGTGACAAAATTCTTC. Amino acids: CASSLDRVTKFF.

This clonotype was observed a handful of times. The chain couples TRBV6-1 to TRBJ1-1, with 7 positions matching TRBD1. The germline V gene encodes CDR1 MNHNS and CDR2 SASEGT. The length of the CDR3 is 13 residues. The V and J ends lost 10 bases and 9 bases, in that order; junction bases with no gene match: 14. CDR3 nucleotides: TGTGCCACCCGGGACAGCACCAAACTTAAAGCTTTCTTT. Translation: CATRDSTKLKAFF.

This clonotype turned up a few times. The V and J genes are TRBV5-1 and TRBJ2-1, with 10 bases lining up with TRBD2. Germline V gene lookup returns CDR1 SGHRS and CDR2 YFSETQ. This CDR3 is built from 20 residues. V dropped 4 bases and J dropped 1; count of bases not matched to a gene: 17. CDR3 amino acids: CASSPPFLAGGSSSYNEQFF. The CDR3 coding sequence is TGCGCCAGCAGCCCACCTTTTTTAGCGGGAGGATCGTCTTCCTACAATGAGCAGTTCTTC.

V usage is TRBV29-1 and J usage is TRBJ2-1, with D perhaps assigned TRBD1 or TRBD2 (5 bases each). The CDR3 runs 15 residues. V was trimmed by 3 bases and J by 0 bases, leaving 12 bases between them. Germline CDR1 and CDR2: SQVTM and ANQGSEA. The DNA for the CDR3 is TGCAGCGTTGACGGGACGGAGAGCTCCTACAATGAGCAGTTCTTC. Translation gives CSVDGTESSYNEQFF.

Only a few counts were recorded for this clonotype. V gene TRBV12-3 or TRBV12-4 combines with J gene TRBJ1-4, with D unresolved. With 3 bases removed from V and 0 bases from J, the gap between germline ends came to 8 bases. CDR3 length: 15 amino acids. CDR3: CASSFHGTTNEKLFF. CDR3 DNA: TGTGCCAGCAGTTTCCACGGAACAACTAATGAAAAACTGTTTTTT.

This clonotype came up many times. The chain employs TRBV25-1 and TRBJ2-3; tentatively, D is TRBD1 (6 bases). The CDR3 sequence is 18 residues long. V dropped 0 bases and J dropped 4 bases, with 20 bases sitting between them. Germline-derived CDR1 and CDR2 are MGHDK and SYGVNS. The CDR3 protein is CASSEYPNHRVVADTQYF. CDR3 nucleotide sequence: TGTGCCAGCAGTGAATATCCCAATCACAGGGTTGTGGCAGATACGCAGTATTTT.